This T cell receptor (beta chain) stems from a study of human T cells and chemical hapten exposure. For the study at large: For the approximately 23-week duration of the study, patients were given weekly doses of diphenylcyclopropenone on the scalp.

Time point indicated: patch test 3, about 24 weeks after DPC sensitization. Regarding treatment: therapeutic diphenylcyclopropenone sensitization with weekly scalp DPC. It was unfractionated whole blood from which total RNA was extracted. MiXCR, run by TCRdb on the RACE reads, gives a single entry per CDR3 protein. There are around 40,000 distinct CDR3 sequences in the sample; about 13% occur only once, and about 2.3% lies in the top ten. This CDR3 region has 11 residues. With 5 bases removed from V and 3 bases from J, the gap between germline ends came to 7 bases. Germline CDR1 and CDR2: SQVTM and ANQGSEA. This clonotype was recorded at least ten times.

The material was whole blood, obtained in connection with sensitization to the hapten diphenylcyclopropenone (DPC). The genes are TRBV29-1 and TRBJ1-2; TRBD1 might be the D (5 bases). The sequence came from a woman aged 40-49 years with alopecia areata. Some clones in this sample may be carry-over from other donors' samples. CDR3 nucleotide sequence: TGCAGCGTTCCGACAGACTATGGCTACACCTTC. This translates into CSVPTDYGYTF.